Presented here are 25 T cell receptor beta chains from one specimen sequenced in a study of post-analysis software for immune sequencing data. Libraries were made from TCR beta cDNA, and they carried unique molecular identifiers. TCRdb called the PCR reads again in MiXCR, with one record for every CDR3 protein. Of around 150,000 distinct CDR3 sequences in the sample, around 34% were seen once. The sample consisted of blood, taken after autologous hematopoietic stem cell transplantation. The receptors shown here come from a girl aged 10-17 years with multiple sclerosis.

This clonotype showed up just a few times. CDR3 nucleotides: TGTGCCAGCAGGCGAAGTGACCTCTATGGCTACACCTTC. Translating it yields CASRRSDLYGYTF. The chain employs TRBV6-5 and TRBJ1-2; no firm D call. Germline assignment: CDR1 MNHEY and CDR2 SVGAGI. CDR3 length: 13 amino acids. The V end was cut by 6 bases, the J end by 4 bases, with 12 bases between.

This chain uses TRBV7-9 with TRBJ1-6; the D gene is possibly TRBD1 (6 bases). CDR3 length equals 12 residues. V lost 10 bases to trimming and J lost 9 bases, with 13 bases between them. From germline, CDR1 is SEHNR and CDR2 FQNEAQ (reference sequence). The CDR3 nucleotides are TGTGCCAACCGCCAGGGGTCTTCACCCCTCCACTTT. This gives the protein CANRQGSSPLHF.

Many counts were recorded for this clonotype. This sequence joins TRBV5-1 and TRBJ1-1, with D unresolved. V gave up 4 bases and J gave up 4 bases, with 11 bases separating them. This CDR3 comprises 13 residues. CDR1 and CDR2 from the germline V gene are SGHRS and YFSETQ. CDR3 in DNA: TGCGCCAGCAGCCGCCACGTGGGCACTGAAGCTTTCTTT. The encoded protein is CASSRHVGTEAFF.

This rearrangement joins TRBV9 to TRBJ2-1, with a possible D match to TRBD2 (5 bases). Deletions cut 0 bases from V and 6 bases from J, with 7 bases between. The CDR3 extends over 13 amino acids. The germline V gene has CDR1 SGDLS and CDR2 YYNGEE. CDR3 in DNA: TGTGCCAGCAGCGTAGACGGGGTCAATGAGCAGTTCTTC. Translation: CASSVDGVNEQFF.

The table lists this clonotype with many counts. The rearrangement joins TRBV5-5 to TRBJ1-6; D is ambiguous. V shed 0 bases and J shed 7 bases, with 5 bases lying between them. The CDR3 is 13 amino acids. Germline loops: CDR1 SGHKS, CDR2 YYEKEE (reference sequence). DNA of the CDR3: TGTGCCAGCAGCTTGGCCGCGAATTCACCCCTCCACTTT. It codes for CASSLAANSPLHF. Full variable domain (remainder filled in from reference TRBV5-5 and TRBJ1-6): DAGVTQSPTHLIKTRGQQVTLRCSPISGHKSVSWYQQVLGQGPQFIFQYYEKEERGRGNFPDRFSARQFPNYSSELNVNALLLGDSALYLCASSLAANSPLHFGNGTRLTVT.

The rearrangement uses TRBV4-1 and TRBJ1-1, with D uncertain. The CDR3 has 15 residues. Germline V gene lookup returns CDR1 MGHRA and CDR2 YSYEKL. V lost 0 bases and J lost 2, with 10 bases in between. The CDR3 DNA sequence: TGCGCCAGCAGCCAAGACTCTGGGCCCAACACTGAAGCTTTCTTT. It translates to CASSQDSGPNTEAFF.

There are a few counts of this clonotype. Just one base apart from a much larger clone, this may be a read error. V is TRBV2 and J is TRBJ2-5; no clear D gene. The CDR3 extends over 12 amino acids. CDR1 is SNHLY, CDR2 FYNNEI, per germline. Trimming took 3 bases from V and 9 from J, leaving 11 bases between them. CDR3 region: CASSDIGFPQYF. CDR3 bases: TGTGCCAGCAGTGATATCGGATTTCCCCAGTACTTC.

This chain joins TRBV4-2 and TRBJ2-3; TRBD2 aligns across 11 bases. After removal of 1 base from V and 0 bases from J, the junction contained 0 bases not matched to a gene. Per the germline V gene, CDR1 is LGHNA and CDR2 is YNFKEQ. CDR3 length equals 16 residues. The DNA for the CDR3 is TGTGCCAGCAGCCAAGGGACTAGCGGGAGCACAGATACGCAGTATTTT. Amino acid sequence: CASSQGTSGSTDTQYF.

The chain recombines TRBV20-1 with TRBJ2-1, with 10 bases aligning to TRBD2. This CDR3 is built from 14 residues. The germline V gene encodes CDR1 DFQATT and CDR2 SNEGSKA (reference sequence). V lost 0 bases, J lost 8 bases, and 4 bases stayed unmatched. The CDR3 loop reads CSARDTSGNHEQFF. CDR3 nucleotide sequence: TGCAGTGCTAGAGATACTAGCGGGAACCATGAGCAGTTCTTC.

In this sample, this clonotype turned up a few times. This chain connects TRBV7-2 to TRBJ1-5; a weak D match, TRBD1 (6 bases). Germline CDR1 SGHTA, CDR2 FQGNSA. This CDR3 comprises 16 residues. Trimming took 1 base from V and 0 from J, leaving 10 bases between them. CDR3 in amino acids: CASSLETGYSNQPQHF. In DNA, the CDR3 is TGTGCCAGCAGCTTAGAAACAGGGTATAGCAATCAGCCCCAGCATTTT.

The chain combines TRBV18 with TRBJ1-2; D is undetermined. Germline CDR1 KGHSH, CDR2 LQKENI. The CDR3 extends over 15 amino acids. V was shortened by 3 bases and J by 7 bases, with 18 bases between the two germline ends. The CDR3 loop reads CASSPGADGGLGYTF. The CDR3 nucleotides are TGTGCCAGCTCACCCGGCGCGGACGGCGGGCTTGGCTACACCTTC.

Many counts were recorded for this clonotype. The genes are TRBV24-1 and TRBJ2-3; 10 bases are shared with TRBD2. The CDR3 totals 16 residues. Trimming cost V 4 bases and J 0 bases; bases outside gene matches: 3. The V gene's germline CDR1 is KGHDR and CDR2 SFDVKD. The CDR3 sequence is CATSDLTSGSTDTQYF. The CDR3 DNA sequence: TGTGCCACCAGTGACCTGACTAGCGGGAGCACAGATACGCAGTATTTT.

In this sample, this clonotype turned up a few times. The chain has TRBV3-1 and TRBJ2-1, with 8 positions matching TRBD2. This CDR3 region has 15 residues. Germline trimming cut 5 bases from V and 2 bases from J; bases unmatched to any gene: 5. Germline V gene data show CDR1 as LGHDT and CDR2 as YNNKEL (reference sequence). In DNA form, the CDR3 reads TGTGCCAGCAGCAGAGCGGGAGAGGCCTACAATGAGCAGTTCTTC. This codes for CASSRAGEAYNEQFF.

This clonotype was observed a handful of times. The chain recombines TRBV7-8 with TRBJ2-5; D not resolved. Germline loops: CDR1 SGHVS, CDR2 FQNEAQ. V lost 4 bases and J lost 0, with 9 bases in between. The CDR3 consists of 14 residues. CDR3 residues: CASSSRANQETQYF. CDR3 DNA sequence: TGTGCCAGCAGCTCCCGGGCTAACCAAGAGACCCAGTACTTC.

This clonotype occurred once. The V and J genes are TRBV5-1 and TRBJ2-3; D is uncertain. Germline CDR1 and CDR2: SGHRS and YFSETQ. The CDR3 runs to 15 residues. V lost 4 bases to trimming and J lost 2 bases, with 14 bases between them. CDR3 bases: TGCGCCAGCAGCATTGTCCAGAAAGTCACAGATACGCAGTATTTT. As protein: CASSIVQKVTDTQYF.

This clonotype appeared many times. The V gene is TRBV6-5, the J gene TRBJ2-1; D uncertain. CDR1 is MNHEY and CDR2 is SVGAGI in the germline V gene. The CDR3 totals 16 residues. Trimming removed 3 bases from V and 0 bases from J, with 12 bases in between. The CDR3 is CASSYSYASSYNEQFF. DNA of the CDR3: TGTGCCAGCAGTTATAGTTATGCCAGCTCCTACAATGAGCAGTTCTTC.

This clonotype was seen a few times. The J gene is TRBJ2-1, the V gene TRBV25-1; perhaps TRBD2 as D (5 bases). With 1 base removed from V and 5 bases from J, the gap between germline ends came to 9 bases. The CDR3 runs 14 residues. Germline lookup yields CDR1 MGHDK and CDR2 SYGVNS. This CDR3 reads CASSEFRTDNEQFF. In DNA, the CDR3 is TGTGCCAGCAGTGAATTTCGGACTGACAATGAGCAGTTCTTC.

The DNA of the CDR3 is TGCAGTGCGTCCAGGGGCCTACCCAAAAACATTCAGTACTTC. The encoded protein is CSASRGLPKNIQYF. The chain carries TRBV20-1 and TRBJ2-4; D perhaps matches TRBD1 (6 bases). From germline, CDR1 is DFQATT and CDR2 SNEGSKA (reference sequence). V was clipped by 6 bases and J by 2 bases, with 14 bases between them. The CDR3 length is 14 residues.

The chain is built from TRBV29-1 and TRBJ2-2; D perhaps matches TRBD2 (5 bases). The CDR3 consists of 12 residues. CDR1 is SQVTM and CDR2 is ANQGSEA in the germline V gene. Deletions cut 7 bases from V and 4 bases from J, with 10 bases between. The CDR3 DNA follows: TGCAGCGGCGGACTTTCCACCGGGGAGCTGTTTTTT. It translates to CSGGLSTGELFF.

Worth noting for this clonotype: The junction departs from germline at one end; a sequencing error may be responsible. This chain connects TRBV7-9 to TRBJ2-3; 11 bases map to TRBD2. CDR1 SEHNR and CDR2 FQNEAQ come from the germline V gene (reference sequence). This CDR3 has 17 residues. The CDR3 bases are TGTGCCGGCAGCCTACAACTAGCGGGAGCAAGCACAGATACGCAGTATTTT. Amino acids: CAGSLQLAGASTDTQYF.

The rearrangement joins TRBV6-1 to TRBJ1-2; 10 positions match TRBD1. V was pared by 4 bases and J by 1 base, with 12 bases of the junction left unmatched. Germline V gene data show CDR1 as MNHNS and CDR2 as SASEGT. The CDR3 sequence is 18 residues long. CDR3 amino acids: CASSAFDRGLFGNYGYTF. In DNA form, the CDR3 reads TGTGCCAGCAGTGCCTTCGACAGGGGGCTGTTCGGTAACTATGGCTACACCTTC.

This chain uses TRBV18 with TRBJ1-2, with D uncertain. Germline V gene sequence: CDR1 KGHSH, CDR2 LQKENI. The CDR3 loop spans 12 amino acids. Trimming stripped 3 bases from V and 2 bases from J, with 4 bases between. CDR3 bases: TGTGCCAGCTCACCGGGGAACTATGGCTACACCTTC. Translated: CASSPGNYGYTF. Based on the CDR3 plus reference TRBV18 and TRBJ1-2, the full variable domain is NAGVMQNPRHLVRRRGQEARLRCSPMKGHSHVYWYRQLPEEGLKFMVYLQKENIIDESGMPKERFSAEFPKEGPSILRIQQVVRGDSAAYFCASSPGNYGYTFGSGTRLTVV.

This clonotype was detected a few times. The chain employs TRBV20-1 and TRBJ2-5, with D possibly TRBD2 on 5 matching bases. Germline V gene sequence: CDR1 DFQATT, CDR2 SNEGSKA (reference sequence). The CDR3 is 12 residues long. CDR3 region: CSLGLFQETQYF. CDR3 in DNA: TGCAGCCTAGGACTTTTCCAAGAGACCCAGTACTTC.

This clonotype was seen repeatedly, ten times or more. This sequence joins TRBV12-3 or TRBV12-4 and TRBJ2-7; D is tentatively TRBD1 or TRBD2 (5 bases each). The V gene lost 2 bases and the J gene lost 0 bases, with 17 bases spanning the gap. CDR3 length equals 17 residues. CDR3 nucleotides: TGTGCCAGCAGTTTAAGTTTCAGGGACCGCTCCTCCTACGAGCAGTACTTC. It translates to CASSLSFRDRSSYEQYF.

The CDR3, as DNA: TGTGCCAGCAGCGTGCCGGGACTAGCGGGATTTTTGACCCACAATGAGCAGTACTTC. Translation: CASSVPGLAGFLTHNEQYF. The V call is TRBV7-6, the J call TRBJ2-4, with TRBD2 identical over 13 bases. The junction had 23 bases not matched to a gene; V was cut back by 5 bases and J by 13 bases. CDR1 and CDR2 from the germline V gene are SGHVS and FNYEAQ. The CDR3 extends over 19 amino acids.